Presented here are 30 T cell receptor beta chains from one specimen sequenced in a study of blood T cell repertoires in COVID-19. TCRdb's copy holds only in-frame clones and misses some; the assay was immunoSEQ multiplex PCR. The data contain approximately 37,000 clones, around nine tenths of them seen just once; the ten biggest clones take up more than 7%. The sequenced sample consisted of peripheral blood. The receptors originated from a woman in her 70s with acute or convalescent COVID-19.

The chain links TRBV5-4 to TRBJ1-6; 11 nucleotides align to TRBD1. CDR3 length: 16 residues. The germline V gene has CDR1 SGHNT and CDR2 YYREEE (reference sequence). With 3 bases clipped from V and 7 bases from J, the junction kept 6 bases outside the gene matches. CDR3 protein: CASSWEGTGGNSPLHF. The CDR3 DNA follows: TGTGCCAGCAGCTGGGAGGGGACAGGGGGAAATTCACCCCTCCACTTT. The full variable domain, with the rest looked up from reference TRBV5-4 and TRBJ1-6, is ETGVTQSPTHLIKTRGQQVTLRCSSQSGHNTVSWYQQALGQGPQFIFQYYREEENGRGNFPPRFSGLQFPNYSSELNVNALELDDSALYLCASSWEGTGGNSPLHFGNGTRLTVT.

The chain is built from TRBV7-6 and TRBJ2-1; 7 bases are a match to TRBD2. The CDR3 length is 15 residues. Germline V gene lookup returns CDR1 SGHVS and CDR2 FNYEAQ. J lost 7 bases, V lost 6 bases, and 12 bases had no gene match. This CDR3 reads CASSVPAGVRNEQFF. The CDR3 DNA follows: TGTGCCAGCAGTGTACCGGCGGGAGTTAGGAATGAGCAGTTCTTC. Full variable domain (remainder filled in from reference TRBV7-6 and TRBJ2-1): GAGVSQSPRYKVTKRGQDVALRCDPISGHVSLYWYRQALGQGPEFLTYFNYEAQQDKSGLPNDRFSAERPEGSISTLTIQRTEQRDSAMYRCASSVPAGVRNEQFFGPGTRLTVL.

The CDR3 here is CASRGSGYQPQHF. CDR3 sequence (DNA): TGTGCCAGCAGGGGCTCGGGGTATCAGCCCCAGCATTTT. V gene TRBV28 combines with J gene TRBJ1-5, with D unresolved. Trimming took off 6 bases at V and 5 bases at J, with 11 bases between the two ends. The CDR3 is 13 residues long. Germline lookup yields CDR1 MDHEN and CDR2 SYDVKM.

The V call is TRBV27, the J call TRBJ1-4; D unresolved. Trimming removed 8 bases at V and 7 bases at J, with 14 bases between. The CDR3 is 13 amino acids. Looked up from germline, CDR1 is MNHEY and CDR2 is SMNVEV (reference sequence). The CDR3 spells CASGRQEGEKLFF. Here the CDR3 DNA reads TGTGCCAGCGGCCGGCAGGAAGGTGAAAAACTGTTTTTT.

A single count supports this clone. This chain connects TRBV18 to TRBJ2-5; 7 bases are a match to TRBD1. The CDR3 covers 15 residues. Germline lookup yields CDR1 KGHSH and CDR2 LQKENI. Trimming cost V 0 bases and J 2 bases; bases outside gene matches: 3. The CDR3: CASSPPGQQQETQYF. The CDR3 DNA is TGTGCCAGCTCACCACCGGGACAGCAACAAGAGACCCAGTACTTC.

This CDR3 is CASSIQPGQGGEKLFF. The CDR3, as DNA: TGTGCCAGCAGCATACAACCGGGACAGGGAGGCGAAAAACTGTTTTTT. This chain uses TRBV7-2 with TRBJ1-4; 9 nucleotides match TRBD1. CDR3 length equals 16 residues. Germline trimming cut 5 bases from V and 8 bases from J; bases unmatched to any gene: 12. Germline V gene lookup returns CDR1 SGHTA and CDR2 FQGNSA.

This clone occurred a few times. The chain is built from TRBV24-1 and TRBJ1-2; D is uncertain. Between the trimmed V and J ends, which lost 0 bases and 2 bases, there was a span of 6 bases. Germline lookup yields CDR1 KGHDR and CDR2 SFDVKD. The CDR3 loop spans 14 amino acids. The CDR3 sequence: CATSDLGRNYGYTF. As DNA, the CDR3 is TGTGCCACCAGTGATTTGGGCCGAAACTATGGCTACACCTTC.

This sequence joins TRBV9 and TRBJ2-3; D call uncertain. The CDR3 extends over 14 amino acids. V lost 0 bases, J lost 5 bases, and 10 bases lay in between. Per germline, CDR1 SGDLS and CDR2 YYNGEE. For the CDR3, the DNA is TGTGCCAGCAGCGTAGGTCAGGTTGGAGATACGCAGTATTTT. Translation: CASSVGQVGDTQYF.

The chain recombines TRBV7-2 with TRBJ2-7; D call uncertain. The V gene's germline CDR1 is SGHTA and CDR2 FQGNSA. This CDR3 comprises 15 residues. Trimming removed 0 bases at V and 3 bases at J, with 12 bases between. CDR3 protein: CASSLALSAVYEQYV. The CDR3 DNA is TGTGCCAGCAGCTTAGCGCTAAGTGCCGTCTACGAGCAGTACGTC.

The gene calls are TRBV7-9 and TRBJ2-7; 7 bases map to TRBD2. The CDR3 sequence is 13 residues long. With V trimmed by 5 bases and J by 3 bases, 4 bases remained unmatched. Germline V lookup: CDR1 SEHNR, CDR2 FQNEAQ (reference sequence). CDR3 loop: CASSDRDYYEQYV. In nucleotides, the CDR3 is TGTGCCAGCAGCGATCGGGACTACTACGAGCAGTACGTC.

The chain uses TRBV11-2 and TRBJ2-1; D perhaps matches TRBD2 (5 bases). Germline CDR1 SGHAT, CDR2 FQNNGV. V lost 2 bases and J 9 bases, leaving 11 bases between the germline ends. The CDR3 is 13 residues long. The CDR3 reads CASSLILGGEQFF. In nucleotides, the CDR3 is TGTGCCAGCAGCTTAATACTAGGAGGTGAGCAGTTCTTC.

This chain uses TRBV5-4 with TRBJ2-5; TRBD2 matches at 14 bases. Germline-derived CDR1 and CDR2 are SGHNT and YYREEE (reference sequence). The trim removed 0 bases at V and 1 base at J, leaving 5 bases unmatched. This CDR3 is 18 amino acids long. The CDR3 sequence: CASSLGLAGGQIQETQYF. As DNA, the CDR3 is TGTGCCAGCAGCTTGGGACTAGCGGGAGGGCAAATCCAAGAGACCCAGTACTTC.

J is TRBJ2-3 and V is TRBV18; 7 positions agree with TRBD2. V trimming: 3 bases; J trimming: 6 bases; junction bases outside the gene matches: 9. This CDR3 is built from 15 residues. The germline gives CDR1 KGHSH, CDR2 LQKENI. The CDR3 sequence is CASSPRTSGGDTQYF. The CDR3 nucleotides read TGTGCCAGCTCACCCCGGACTTCGGGGGGTGATACGCAGTATTTT.

This CDR3 reads CASSLLQPYNEQFF. The CDR3 nucleotides are TGTGCCAGCAGTTTATTACAACCTTACAATGAGCAGTTCTTC. The chain recombines TRBV27 with TRBJ2-1; D not resolved. The V gene lost 1 base and the J gene lost 4 bases, with 8 bases spanning the gap. Germline assignment: CDR1 MNHEY and CDR2 SMNVEV (reference sequence). This CDR3 region has 14 residues.

This chain uses TRBV14 with TRBJ2-2; TRBD1 matches 7 bases. The ends lost 3 bases at V and 3 bases at J; junction bases unmatched: 13. Per the germline V gene, CDR1 is SGHDN and CDR2 is FVKESK. This CDR3 region has 18 residues. CDR3 nucleotide sequence: TGTGCCAGCAGCCACCCGACAGGGTTGAGTGTGGACACCGGGGAGCTGTTTTTT. This codes for CASSHPTGLSVDTGELFF. Based on the CDR3 plus reference TRBV14 and TRBJ2-2, the full variable domain is EAGVTQFPSHSVIEKGQTVTLRCDPISGHDNLYWYRRVMGKEIKFLLHFVKESKQDESGMPNNRFLAERTGGTYSTLKVQPAELEDSGVYFCASSHPTGLSVDTGELFFGEGSRLTVL.

The J gene is TRBJ2-5, the V gene TRBV6-5; D might be TRBD1 (5 bases). V was trimmed by 6 bases and J by 1 base, leaving 9 bases between them. Germline CDR1 is MNHEY and CDR2 is SVGAGI. This CDR3 has 13 amino acids. CDR3 DNA: TGTGCCAGCAGCTCGGACATCCAAGAGACCCAGTACTTC. The encoded protein is CASSSDIQETQYF.

The V call is TRBV14, the J call TRBJ2-2, with TRBD1 matching 9 bases. Looked up from germline, CDR1 is SGHDN and CDR2 is FVKESK. Germline trimming cut 0 bases from V and 2 bases from J; bases unmatched to any gene: 1. CDR3 size: 16 residues. CDR3 bases: TGTGCCAGCAGCCAAGAGGGACAGGGAAACACCGGGGAGCTGTTTTTT. Protein product: CASSQEGQGNTGELFF.

V is TRBV2 and J is TRBJ2-2; TRBD1 matches at 10 bases. The CDR3 runs to 15 residues. Germline V gene lookup returns CDR1 SNHLY and CDR2 FYNNEI. The trim removed 5 bases at V and 6 bases at J, leaving 6 bases unmatched. This CDR3 reads CASSRTGGMAGELFF. Written as DNA, the CDR3 is TGTGCCAGCAGTCGGACAGGGGGGATGGCCGGGGAGCTGTTTTTT.

The chain's CDR3 is CASSSDRDGEQYV. CDR3 nucleotide sequence: TGTGCCAGCAGCTCAGACAGGGATGGAGAGCAGTACGTC. This chain connects TRBV7-8 to TRBJ2-7, with 7 bases fitting TRBD1. Trimming cost V 4 bases and J 7 bases; bases outside gene matches: 7. The CDR3 runs 13 residues. Germline values: CDR1 SGHVS, CDR2 FQNEAQ.

This rearrangement joins TRBV2 to TRBJ2-5, with D tentatively TRBD2 (5 bases). Trimming pared 0 bases from V and 5 bases from J, leaving 13 bases between. The CDR3 has 15 amino acids. Germline loops: CDR1 SNHLY, CDR2 FYNNEI. The DNA for the CDR3 is TGTGCCAGCAGTGAAGCTGGACTGCCCAGGGAGACCCAGTACTTC. As protein: CASSEAGLPRETQYF. Full variable domain (missing parts from reference TRBV2 and TRBJ2-5): EPEVTQTPSHQVTQMGQEVILRCVPISNHLYFYWYRQILGQKVEFLVSFYNNEISEKSEIFDDQFSVERPDGSNFTLKIRSTKLEDSAMYFCASSEAGLPRETQYFGPGTRLLVL.

CDR3 loop: CASSLNGGTYEQYV. The DNA for the CDR3 is TGTGCCAGCAGCTTGAACGGAGGGACCTACGAGCAGTACGTC. V is TRBV7-9 and J is TRBJ2-7; weak D call: TRBD2 (6 bases). CDR1 is SEHNR and CDR2 is FQNEAQ in the germline V gene (reference sequence). This CDR3 has 14 residues. The V and J ends lost 3 bases and 2 bases respectively, with 11 bases between them.

The chain recombines TRBV6-2 or TRBV6-3 with TRBJ1-2; 8 bases align to TRBD1. V dropped 4 bases and J dropped 7; count of bases not matched to a gene: 5. This CDR3 region has 13 residues. Germline values: CDR1 MNHEY, CDR2 SVGEGT. The CDR3: CASSLPDRAGYTF. The CDR3, as DNA: TGTGCCAGCAGTTTACCGGACAGGGCTGGCTACACCTTC.

The table lists this clone with a few counts. This chain links TRBV6-6 with TRBJ2-3; 8 positions match TRBD1. V lost 6 bases and J lost 3; bases outside the gene matches: 8. Germline-derived CDR1 and CDR2 are MNHNY and SVGAGI (reference sequence). The CDR3 has 15 amino acids. In DNA, the CDR3 is TGTGCCAGCAGCCCCCAGGGGGCACCTACAGATACGCAGTATTTT. Protein: CASSPQGAPTDTQYF.

The chain couples TRBV29-1 to TRBJ1-5; 8 nucleotides agree with TRBD1. Trimming took 4 bases from V and 4 from J; bases not matched to a gene: 3. Germline-derived CDR1 and CDR2 are SQVTM and ANQGSEA. The CDR3 spans 13 residues. Here the CDR3 DNA reads TGCAGCGTTGGACAGGGGTTTAATCAGCCCCAGCATTTT. Protein product: CSVGQGFNQPQHF. The full variable domain, completed using reference TRBV29-1 and TRBJ1-5, is SAVISQKPSRDICQRGTSLTIQCQVDSQVTMMFWYRQQPGQSLTLIATANQGSEATYESGFVIDKFPISRPNLTFSTLTVSNMSPEDSSIYLCSVGQGFNQPQHFGDGTRLSIL.

The CDR3, as DNA: TGTGCCAGCAGCCGCCCACTCGACAGTGTCTCGGCGCAGCAGTGGTATTTT. Its protein product is CASSRPLDSVSAQQWYF. The chain couples TRBV7-9 to TRBJ2-3, with D possibly being TRBD1 (5 bases). CDR1 and CDR2 (germline): SEHNR, FQNEAQ (reference sequence). V was trimmed by 5 bases and J by 14 bases, leaving 32 bases between them. CDR3 length equals 17 residues.

The J gene is TRBJ2-1, the V gene TRBV27; 8 positions agree with TRBD1. Losses at the gene ends were 0 bases for V and 7 bases for J; bases not matched to a gene: 5. CDR3 length: 15 residues. Germline values: CDR1 MNHEY, CDR2 SMNVEV (reference sequence). The CDR3 region has the DNA TGTGCCAGCAGTTTATCGACAGGGGAAGGGAATGAGCAGTTCTTC. As protein: CASSLSTGEGNEQFF.

The V and J genes are TRBV14 and TRBJ1-2; D gene unclear. CDR1 is SGHDN and CDR2 is FVKESK in the germline V gene. V was trimmed by 1 base and J by 3 bases, leaving 6 bases between them. The CDR3 sequence is 13 residues long. This CDR3 is CASSQGPDYGYTF. The CDR3 nucleotides read TGTGCCAGCAGCCAAGGGCCCGACTATGGCTACACCTTC.

The chain carries TRBV6-5 and TRBJ1-2; 8 positions match TRBD1. Germline values: CDR1 MNHEY, CDR2 SVGAGI. With 6 bases clipped from V and 2 bases from J, the junction kept 8 bases outside the gene matches. The CDR3 covers 15 residues. The CDR3 coding sequence is TGTGCCAGCAGCAAACCCGGACAGGGCAACTATGGCTACACCTTC. Its protein is CASSKPGQGNYGYTF.

The chain links TRBV5-1 to TRBJ2-2, with TRBD2 identical over 11 bases. This CDR3 is 20 amino acids long. CDR1 and CDR2 from the germline V gene are SGHRS and YFSETQ. V dropped 3 bases and J dropped 2; count of bases not matched to a gene: 15. This CDR3 is CASSSRLAGLLNSNTGELFF. The CDR3 nucleotides read TGCGCCAGCAGCTCGAGACTAGCGGGATTACTCAACTCAAACACCGGGGAGCTGTTTTTT.

J is TRBJ1-2 and V is TRBV4-1; unclear D gene. CDR1 and CDR2 (germline): MGHRA, YSYEKL. The CDR3 covers 13 residues. Trimming cost V 1 base and J 10 bases, with 13 bases left between them. CDR3 sequence reads: CASSQAREAVYTF. The DNA of the CDR3 is TGCGCCAGCAGCCAAGCTCGCGAGGCAGTCTACACCTTC.